The following is a T cell receptor (beta chain) sequence with its context. This likely comes from a read error, as the CDR3 has no conserved phenylalanine or tryptophan at its end. CDR1 MNHNS and CDR2 SASEGT come from the germline V gene. This CDR3 spans 12 amino acids. The V and J ends lost 8 bases and 4 bases respectively, with 11 bases between them. Arm-PCR of CDR3 regions with iRepertoire HTBI primers generated TCR beta libraries. TCRdb re-called the multiplex PCR reads with MiXCR, one entry per CDR3 protein. Among approximately 400,000 distinct CDR3 sequences, 15% were seen once, and the ten largest hold over 15%. Time point denoted: newly diagnosed GD, antithyroid drugs for less than 3 months. Extracted PBMC RNA gave rise to the TCR library. Peripheral blood, about 10 milliliters per patient, was collected in EDTA tubes. This sample was taken from a study of regulatory T cells in long-lasting Graves disease.

These records were also assigned to another study, of T cells in Graves' hyperthyroidism and ophthalmopathy.

The chain couples TRBV6-1 to TRBJ1-1; perhaps TRBD1 as D (6 bases). This material consisted of peripheral blood mononuclear cells (PBMCs), taken at new diagnosis, from a patient treated with antithyroid drugs. This clonotype was obtained from a woman aged 25 to 39 with Graves disease. The CDR3 DNA reads TGTGCCAGCGCTAAGGGGGGCACTGAAGCTTTCCTT. Protein sequence: CASAKGGTEAFL.